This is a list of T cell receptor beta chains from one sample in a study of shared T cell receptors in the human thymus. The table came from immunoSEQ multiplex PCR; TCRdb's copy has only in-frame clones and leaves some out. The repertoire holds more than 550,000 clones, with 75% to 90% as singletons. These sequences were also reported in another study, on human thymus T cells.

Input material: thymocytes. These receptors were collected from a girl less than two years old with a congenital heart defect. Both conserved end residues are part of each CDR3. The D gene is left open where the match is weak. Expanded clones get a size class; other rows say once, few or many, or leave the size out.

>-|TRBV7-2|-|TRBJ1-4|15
TGTGCCAGCAGCTTATTTAAGAGGGAACGGGAAAAACTGTTTTTT
CASSLFKREREKLFF
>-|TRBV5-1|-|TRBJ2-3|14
TGCGCCAGCAGCTTTGGGAGGGGGACAGATACGCAGTATTTT
CASSFGRGTDTQYF
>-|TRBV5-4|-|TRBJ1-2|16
TGTGCCAGCAGCACAGGGCCGGGATCCCCAGGGGAAGGCTACACCTTC
CASSTGPGSPGEGYTF
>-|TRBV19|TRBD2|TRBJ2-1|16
TGTGCCACCAAACCATCACTAGCGGGGGGGCGGAATGAGCAGTTCTTC
CATKPSLAGGRNEQFF
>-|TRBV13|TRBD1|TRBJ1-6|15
TGTGCCAGCAGCGGACAGGGGTCCCCCAATTCACCCCTCCACTTT
CASSGQGSPNSPLHF
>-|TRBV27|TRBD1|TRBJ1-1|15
TGTGCCAGCGGTGAGGACAGGACAGGGGACACTGAAGCTTTCTTT
CASGEDRTGDTEAFF
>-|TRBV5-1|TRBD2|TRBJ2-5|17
TGCGCCAGCAGCCCGAGGGCTAGCGGGGGGGCGGATGAGACCCAGTACTTC
CASSPRASGGADETQYF
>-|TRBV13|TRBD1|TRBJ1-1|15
TGTGCCAGCAGCTCCCGGGACAGGGTGAACACTGAAGCTTTCTTT
CASSSRDRVNTEAFF
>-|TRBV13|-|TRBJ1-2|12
TGTGCCAGCAGAACGACAGCTTATGGCTACACCTTC
CASRTTAYGYTF
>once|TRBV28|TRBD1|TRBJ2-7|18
TGTGCCAGCAGTTTAAATGTCCTAGGGGGCTACCTCTCCTACGAGCAGTACTTC
CASSLNVLGGYLSYEQYF
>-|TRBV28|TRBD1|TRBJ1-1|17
TGTGCCAGCACTCATTACGGACAGGGACTAATGAACACTGAAGCTTTCTTT
CASTHYGQGLMNTEAFF
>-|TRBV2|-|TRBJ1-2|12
TGTGCCAGAGACGGAGCTAACTATGGCTACACCTTC
CARDGANYGYTF
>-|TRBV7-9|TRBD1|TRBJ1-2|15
TGTGCCAGCAGCCCGCCGACAGGGGTAAACTATGGCTACACCTTC
CASSPPTGVNYGYTF
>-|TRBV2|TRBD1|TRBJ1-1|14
TGTGCCAGCAGGGGGGACAGGCTTAACACTGAAGCTTTCTTT
CASRGDRLNTEAFF
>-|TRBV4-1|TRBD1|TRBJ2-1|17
TGCGCCAGCAGCCGTGAGCCCGGGACAGGGGAATACAATGAGCAGTTCTTC
CASSREPGTGEYNEQFF
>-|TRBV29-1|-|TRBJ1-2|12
TGCAGCGTTGAAGATGCGGGGAATGGCTACACCTTC
CSVEDAGNGYTF
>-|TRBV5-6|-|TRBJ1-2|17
TGTGCCAGCAGCTTGCGCACCACAGGAACTCGAAACTATGGCTACACCTTC
CASSLRTTGTRNYGYTF
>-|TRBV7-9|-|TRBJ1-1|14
TGTGCCAGCAGCCCCCGGAGGATTTCCGCTGAAGCTTTCTTT
CASSPRRISAEAFF
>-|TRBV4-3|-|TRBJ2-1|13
TGCGCCAGCAGCCAAGAAGGGAGTAATGAGCAGTTCTTC
CASSQEGSNEQFF
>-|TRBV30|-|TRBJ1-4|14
TGTGCCTCCCGCGGGGTGCAAAAAAATGAAAAACTGTTTTTT
CASRGVQKNEKLFF
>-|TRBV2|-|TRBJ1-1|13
TGTGCCAGCCTGGACAGTGGAGGAACTGAAGCTTTCTTT
CASLDSGGTEAFF
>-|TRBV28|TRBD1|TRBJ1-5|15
TGTGCCAGCAGAATAAGGGGGCAGAGGACTCAGCCCCAGCATTTT
CASRIRGQRTQPQHF
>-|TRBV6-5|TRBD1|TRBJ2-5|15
TGTGCCAGCAGTTACCACGGACAGGGGAAGGAGACCCAGTACTTC
CASSYHGQGKETQYF
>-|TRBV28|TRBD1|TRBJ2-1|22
TGTGCCAGCAGTCAATGGCCCCGTAGTTGGGACAGGGTAGCCTGGGACTACAATGAGCAGTTCTTC
CASSQWPRSWDRVAWDYNEQFF
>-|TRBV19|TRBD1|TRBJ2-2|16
TGTGCCAGTAAACAGTGGCAGGGGGCGGCTACCGGGGAGCTGTTTTTT
CASKQWQGAATGELFF
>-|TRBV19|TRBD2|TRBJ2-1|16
TGTGCCAGTAGTTGGGTAGCGGGGGCCTCCTACAATGAGCAGTTCTTC
CASSWVAGASYNEQFF
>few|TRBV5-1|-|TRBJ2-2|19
TGCGCCAGCAGCTTGCCCGATTTGGCAGGCTCTTCCGACACCGGGGAGCTGTTTTTT
CASSLPDLAGSSDTGELFF
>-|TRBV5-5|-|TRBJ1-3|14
TGTGCCAGCAGCTTGATAGCGAAGGGAAACACCATATATTTT
CASSLIAKGNTIYF
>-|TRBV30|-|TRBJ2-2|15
TGTGCCTGGAGTGCCCCAGGGATCGGCACCGGGGAGCTGTTTTTT
CAWSAPGIGTGELFF
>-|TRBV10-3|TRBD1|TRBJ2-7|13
TGTGCCATCAGAAAGACAGGGAAGGGCGAGCAGTACTTC
CAIRKTGKGEQYF
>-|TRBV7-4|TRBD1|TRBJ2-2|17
TGTGCCAGCAGGGGACAGAAACCCAAAGATACCACCGGGGAGCTGTTTTTT
CASRGQKPKDTTGELFF
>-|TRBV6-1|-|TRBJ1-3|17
TGTGCCAGCAGTGAATCGGCGGCCATCTTCTCTGGAAACACCATATATTTT
CASSESAAIFSGNTIYF